This entry lists 8 T cell receptor beta chains sequenced from one sample in a study of T-cell memory formation after mild COVID-19 listed by TCRdb under 2021. The library was obtained by 5' RACE. Reads for this sample came from an Illumina NovaSeq 6000. TCRdb reprocessing: public reads trimmed at Q25 with fastp, clones called with MiXCR, in-frame beta chains kept. Identical CDR3 proteins give one entry, which carries the most common genes and DNA. The sample table shows tens of thousands of distinct CDR3 sequences, and 13% are seen once. Roughly a quarter of the sample is held by the ten biggest clonotypes. Sequencing was carried out using PBMCs or a T cell subset sorted from them (not recorded which). Receptors were obtained from an adult woman who had mild COVID-19 (a few samples of this study predate the infection). The sample titles of this study are shuffled in the database, so cell type and time point are left out; the donor was told from shared clones.

This clonotype was counted only a few times. This chain links TRBV4-2 with TRBJ2-7; tentatively, D is TRBD1 (6 bases). The CDR3 has 15 amino acids. V lost 0 bases and J lost 2, with 11 bases in between. Germline loops: CDR1 LGHNA, CDR2 YNFKEQ. The CDR3 spells CASSQDEGVTYEQYF. In nucleotides, the CDR3 is TGTGCCAGCAGCCAAGATGAGGGGGTTACCTACGAGCAGTACTTC.

The gene calls are TRBV7-3 and TRBJ1-1; TRBD1 agrees at 7 bases. Germline V lookup: CDR1 SGHTA, CDR2 FQGTGA. V dropped 0 bases and J dropped 2; count of bases not matched to a gene: 9. The CDR3 consists of 17 residues. CDR3 protein: CASSLTGEGGGNTEAFF. As DNA, the CDR3 is TGTGCCAGCAGCTTAACAGGAGAAGGGGGCGGAAACACTGAAGCTTTCTTT. The full variable domain, rest sourced from reference TRBV7-3 and TRBJ1-1, is GAGVSQTPSNKVTEKGKYVELRCDPISGHTALYWYRQSLGQGPEFLIYFQGTGAADDSGLPNDRFFAVRPEGSVSTLKIQRTERGDSAVYLCASSLTGEGGGNTEAFFGQGTRLTVV.

The chain recombines TRBV5-6 with TRBJ2-3, with D perhaps TRBD2 (5 bases). From germline, CDR1 is SGHDT and CDR2 YYEEEE. V was shortened by 8 bases and J by 0 bases, with 10 bases between the two germline ends. The CDR3 has 13 amino acids. The CDR3 here is CAREETSTDTQYF. The CDR3 coding sequence is TGTGCCAGGGAGGAGACTAGCACAGATACGCAGTATTTT.

This clonotype occurred a few times. This sequence joins TRBV2 and TRBJ2-1, with D possibly being TRBD2 (5 bases). Trimming removed 7 bases at V and 5 bases at J, with 12 bases between. Looked up from germline, CDR1 is SNHLY and CDR2 is FYNNEI. The CDR3 has 13 residues. CDR3 DNA sequence: TGTGCCAGCACCGAAATGGAGGACAATGAGCAGTTCTTC. Its translation: CASTEMEDNEQFF.

Only a few counts were recorded for this clonotype. The CDR3 region has the DNA TGTGCCAGCACCCCCAGGGGGCACGGGGTCACTGAAGCTTTCTTT. Translated, it gives CASTPRGHGVTEAFF. The chain carries TRBV6-5 and TRBJ1-1; 8 nucleotides line up with TRBD1. The CDR3 spans 15 residues. V was clipped by 7 bases and J by 4 bases; unmatched bases: 11. Germline CDR1 MNHEY, CDR2 SVGAGI.

This clonotype was counted a few times. This chain joins TRBV5-6 and TRBJ2-2; weak D call: TRBD1 (6 bases). The CDR3 is made up of 18 amino acids. Germline assignment: CDR1 SGHDT and CDR2 YYEEEE. The V and J ends lost 0 bases and 2 bases respectively, with 17 bases between them. In DNA, the CDR3 is TGTGCCAGCAGCTTGGAACGCCGACAGGTTTCTAACACCGGGGAGCTGTTTTTT. It yields the protein CASSLERRQVSNTGELFF.

This chain uses TRBV9 with TRBJ2-3; possibly TRBD2 for D (6 bases). Germline V lookup: CDR1 SGDLS, CDR2 YYNGEE. The CDR3 runs to 13 residues. Deletions cut 3 bases from V and 6 bases from J, with 11 bases between. The CDR3 sequence is CASSGTNGDTQYF. The CDR3 DNA follows: TGTGCCAGCAGCGGGACTAACGGGGATACGCAGTATTTT. Full variable domain (remainder filled in from reference TRBV9 and TRBJ2-3): DSGVTQTPKHLITATGQRVTLRCSPRSGDLSVYWYQQSLDQGLQFLIQYYNGEERAKGNILERFSAQQFPDLHSELNLSSLELGDSALYFCASSGTNGDTQYFGPGTRLTVL.

This clonotype was observed at least ten times. The chain joins TRBV12-3 or TRBV12-4 to TRBJ2-5; D is uncertain. The CDR3 spans 14 residues. Trimming stripped 8 bases from V and 4 bases from J, with 17 bases between. The CDR3: CASAESPAAETQYF. The CDR3 bases are TGTGCCAGCGCAGAATCTCCGGCGGCAGAGACCCAGTACTTC.